Listed below are T cell receptor beta chains from one sample, sequenced in a study of cytomegalovirus exposure and HLA in healthy donors. Sequencing was performed with immunoSEQ multiplex PCR; in TCRdb, only in-frame clones are kept and a portion is missing. The sample has roughly 54,000 clones, 70% to 85% seen once. The sequenced sample consisted of PBMCs. The receptors come from a man aged 45-65 years in good health and CMV-seronegative. The CDR3 runs from the conserved cysteine through the conserved F or W. A D gene is named only where the DNA matches it firmly. Rows give clone size only sometimes, using once, few, many, or a class for an expanded clone.

abundance,v_gene,d_gene,j_gene,CDR3aa,CDR3nt
NA,TRBV5-1,NA,TRBJ1-1,CASSLAGQNTEAFF,TGCGCCAGCAGCTTGGCAGGACAGAACACTGAAGCTTTCTTT
NA,TRBV12-1,NA,TRBJ1-2,CANPAPRYGYTF,TGTGCCAACCCAGCGCCCCGATATGGCTACACCTTC
few,TRBV10-3,TRBD2,TRBJ2-2,CAINRLAGGNTGELFF,TGTGCCATCAACCGACTAGCGGGGGGAAACACCGGGGAGCTGTTTTTT
NA,TRBV4-1,NA,TRBJ2-2,CASSQSADLIYTGELFF,TGCGCCAGCAGCCAGTCAGCGGACCTGATTTACACCGGGGAGCTGTTTTTT
NA,TRBV7-9,NA,TRBJ2-7,CASSSPFLTGPYEQYF,TGTGCCAGCAGCTCGCCCTTCCTGACAGGCCCCTACGAGCAGTACTTC
NA,TRBV11-3,NA,TRBJ1-6,CASRTPTGAHESSYNSPLHF,TGTGCCAGCAGAACTCCGACTGGGGCGCACGAAAGCTCCTATAATTCACCCCTCCACTTT
NA,TRBV2,NA,TRBJ2-3,CASSLASDTQYF,TGTGCCAGCAGTTTAGCGAGCGATACGCAGTATTTT
NA,TRBV4-3,NA,TRBJ1-2,CASSQDTGGTNYGYTF,TGCGCCAGCAGCCAAGATACGGGGGGAACTAACTATGGCTACACCTTC
NA,TRBV4-1,NA,TRBJ1-1,CASSQGRGPEAFF,TGCGCCAGCAGCCAAGGCCGTGGCCCCGAAGCTTTCTTT
NA,TRBV25-1,NA,TRBJ1-6,CASARSVGPHNSPLHF,TGTGCCAGCGCTAGGAGTGTGGGGCCGCATAATTCCCCCCTCCACTTT
NA,TRBV5-6,NA,TRBJ1-4,CASSLVGVDREKLFF,TGTGCCAGCAGCTTGGTAGGGGTAGACCGTGAAAAACTGTTTTTT
few,TRBV6-1,NA,TRBJ1-1,CASRMDSVGPEAFF,TGTGCCAGCAGGATGGACAGCGTTGGGCCTGAAGCTTTCTTT
NA,TRBV5-1,NA,TRBJ2-1,CASSGAGPTNEQFF,TGCGCCAGCAGCGGGGCTGGACCTACGAATGAGCAGTTCTTC
NA,TRBV10-1,NA,TRBJ1-5,CASSDGNQPQHF,TGCGCCAGCAGTGACGGGAATCAGCCCCAGCATTTT
NA,TRBV19,NA,TRBJ2-1,CASRKGVDNEQFF,TGTGCCAGTAGGAAGGGAGTGGACAATGAGCAGTTCTTC
NA,TRBV5-1,NA,TRBJ1-4,CASSFIGGSNEKLFF,TGCGCCAGCAGCTTTATCGGGGGGTCTAATGAAAAACTGTTTTTT
NA,TRBV7-2,NA,TRBJ2-7,CASSSPEKLPGEQYF,TGTGCCAGCAGCTCTCCAGAGAAACTCCCGGGGGAGCAGTACTTC
NA,TRBV5-6,TRBD1,TRBJ1-2,CASSLVQGDGYTF,TGTGCCAGCAGCCTCGTACAGGGGGATGGCTACACCTTC
NA,TRBV5-1,TRBD1,TRBJ2-5,CASSLLGTGVETQYF,TGCGCCAGCAGCTTGTTGGGGACAGGGGTCGAGACCCAGTACTTC
NA,TRBV6-1,NA,TRBJ1-2,CASWGFYGYTF,TGTGCCAGTTGGGGCTTCTATGGCTACACCTTC
NA,TRBV6-1,TRBD1,TRBJ1-5,CASSGRQGGNQPQHF,TGTGCCAGCAGTGGGAGACAGGGTGGTAATCAGCCCCAGCATTTT
NA,TRBV2,NA,TRBJ2-3,CASSMRQLIMSTDTQYF,TGTGCCAGCAGTATGAGACAGCTAATAATGAGCACAGATACGCAGTATTTT
NA,TRBV11-1,NA,TRBJ2-3,CASSFVGGADTQYF,TGTGCCAGCAGCTTCGTTGGAGGTGCAGATACGCAGTATTTT
NA,TRBV5-1,NA,TRBJ2-7,CASSRPQGSSYEQYF,TGCGCCAGCAGCCGTCCCCAGGGTAGCTCCTACGAGCAGTACTTC
NA,TRBV18,NA,TRBJ1-6,CASSRDSNSPLHF,TGTGCCAGCAGCCGGGACTCCAATTCACCCCTCCACTTT
few,TRBV6-5,NA,TRBJ2-3,CASSYGSSTDTQYF,TGTGCCAGCAGTTACGGGAGTAGCACAGATACGCAGTATTTT
NA,TRBV19,TRBD2,TRBJ2-6,CASSRGAGANVLTF,TGTGCCAGTAGTCGGGGGGCTGGGGCCAACGTCCTGACTTTC
NA,TRBV19,NA,TRBJ1-5,CASTLYSNQPQHF,TGTGCCAGTACCTTGTATAGCAATCAGCCCCAGCATTTT
NA,TRBV14,NA,TRBJ2-7,CASSQLARPLHEQYF,TGTGCCAGCAGCCAATTAGCGCGACCGCTCCACGAGCAGTACTTC
NA,TRBV18,TRBD1,TRBJ1-4,CASSQLGTGTTTNEKLFF,TGTGCCAGCTCCCAACTAGGGACAGGAACAACGACTAATGAAAAACTGTTTTTT
once,TRBV15,TRBD1,TRBJ2-7,CATSRRETGAKSSYEQYF,TGTGCCACCAGCAGAAGGGAGACAGGGGCCAAAAGCTCCTACGAGCAGTACTTC
NA,TRBV2,TRBD1,TRBJ2-1,CASRSGTGGNEQFF,TGTGCCAGCAGGTCCGGGACAGGGGGCAATGAGCAGTTCTTC
NA,TRBV6-6,TRBD2,TRBJ2-3,CASSWGSGGSTDTQYF,TGTGCCAGCAGTTGGGGTAGCGGGGGGAGCACAGATACGCAGTATTTT
NA,TRBV7-9,TRBD1,TRBJ2-5,CASSRRGTGLRETQYF,TGTGCCAGCAGCCGACGAGGGACAGGGCTAAGGGAGACCCAGTACTTC
NA,TRBV4-3,TRBD2,TRBJ2-5,CASSLRTPGLEETQYF,TGCGCCAGCAGCCTACGAACACCGGGACTAGAGGAGACCCAGTACTTC
NA,TRBV28,NA,TRBJ1-4,CASRLPGRANEKLFF,TGTGCCAGCAGACTCCCTGGCAGGGCTAATGAAAAACTGTTTTTT
NA,TRBV5-6,TRBD2,TRBJ2-5,CASSIPSGGEPETQYF,TGTGCCAGCAGCATCCCTAGCGGGGGGGAGCCGGAGACCCAGTACTTC
NA,TRBV7-2,NA,TRBJ2-2,CASSLYTADGELFF,TGTGCCAGCAGCCTCTATACGGCGGATGGGGAGCTGTTTTTT
NA,TRBV6-1,TRBD1,TRBJ1-4,CASSQDRGRATNEKLFF,TGTGCCAGCAGTCAAGACAGGGGGCGCGCAACTAATGAAAAACTGTTTTTT
NA,TRBV4-3,NA,TRBJ2-3,CASSQGDLRGTDTQYF,TGCGCCAGCAGCCAGGGGGACTTGCGGGGCACAGATACGCAGTATTTT
few,TRBV29-1,TRBD1,TRBJ2-7,CSVALGTGGGEQYF,TGCAGCGTAGCCCTCGGGACAGGGGGGGGCGAGCAGTACTTC
NA,TRBV14,TRBD1,TRBJ2-4,CASSPGQGTAKNIQYF,TGTGCCAGCAGCCCCGGACAGGGGACGGCCAAAAACATTCAGTACTTC
NA,TRBV5-1,TRBD1,TRBJ2-2,CASSPGQGTGELFF,TGCGCCAGCAGCCCGGGACAGGGTACCGGGGAGCTGTTTTTT
once,TRBV19,NA,TRBJ2-2,CASSKKTTATGELFF,TGTGCCAGTAGCAAAAAAACGACAGCCACCGGGGAGCTGTTTTTT